One T cell receptor (beta chain) is described in this entry. The ends were cut back, 0 bases at V and 2 bases at J, with 13 bases in the middle. The CDR3 has 16 residues. Germline V CDR1 and CDR2: SGHKS, YYEKEE (reference sequence). These data are taken from a study of Ad26.COV2.S vaccination and SARS-CoV-2 variants. Looking at the study overall: Doses of Ad26.COV2.S were injected into muscle once or twice, 56 days apart.

Clones were read by immunoSEQ multiplex PCR, and TCRdb kept only the in-frame ones, dropping some. The table includes hundreds of thousands of clones, roughly 85% detected once. Treatment of the sample: some 19 received Ad26.COV2.S at low or high dose, single or two shots; 5 received placebo; per-sample allocation not given. Specimen acquisition occurred on day 63 following the initial vaccine or placebo injection. The vaccine delivered Wuhan-strain SARS-CoV-2 spike through an Ad26 vector. The TCR sequence derives from a person between 18 and 65 years old who received the Ad26.COV2.S COVID-19 vaccine or a placebo. The material was peripheral blood, obtained in a trial of Ad26.COV2.S vaccine versus placebo. This rearrangement joins TRBV5-5 to TRBJ2-3, with D uncertain. The CDR3 spells CASSLDPGTDTDTQYF. Here the CDR3 DNA reads TGTGCCAGCAGCTTGGATCCAGGAACCGACACAGATACGCAGTATTTT.